The 9 T cell receptor beta chains presented below share a single source sample, sequenced in a study of OX40 agonist ivuxolimab in advanced cancers. Assay used: immunoSEQ multiplex PCR; TCRdb lists only in-frame clones, some missing. The data contain about 48,000 clones, around 83% of them seen just once; the ten biggest clones take up 7.5% to 10%. This specimen was CD4+ or CD8+ T cells sorted from blood, taken in a trial of the OX40 agonist ivuxolimab. All receptors come from an adult with an advanced solid tumor such as melanoma, head and neck, liver or kidney cancer.

This clone is a singleton in its sample. This rearrangement joins TRBV2 to TRBJ1-2, with D possibly TRBD1 on 5 matching bases. Between the trimmed V and J ends, which lost 6 bases and 3 bases, there was a span of 8 bases. Germline CDR1 is SNHLY and CDR2 is FYNNEI. The CDR3 totals 12 residues. The CDR3 protein is CASRGGDYGYTF. CDR3 nucleotide sequence: TGTGCCAGCAGGGGGGGGGACTATGGCTACACCTTC.

The V call is TRBV4-2, the J call TRBJ2-3, with D possibly matching TRBD2 (6 bases). Deletions cut 1 base from V and 3 bases from J, with 11 bases between. CDR1 is LGHNA, CDR2 YNFKEQ, per germline. This CDR3 has 15 residues. CDR3 nucleotides: TGTGCCAGCAGCCAAGGACTAGTGGGGACAGATACGCAGTATTTT. This encodes CASSQGLVGTDTQYF.

The V gene is TRBV9, the J gene TRBJ1-2, with D maybe TRBD1 (6 bases). The CDR3 consists of 15 residues. The germline V gene encodes CDR1 SGDLS and CDR2 YYNGEE. Trimming removed 1 base from V and 7 bases from J, with 17 bases in between. The CDR3 coding sequence is TGTGCCAGCAGCGTATCCCTCCGTGGGGACACTGGCTACACCTTC. Its translation is CASSVSLRGDTGYTF. Full variable domain (remainder filled in from reference TRBV9 and TRBJ1-2): DSGVTQTPKHLITATGQRVTLRCSPRSGDLSVYWYQQSLDQGLQFLIQYYNGEERAKGNILERFSAQQFPDLHSELNLSSLELGDSALYFCASSVSLRGDTGYTFGSGTRLTVV.

The chain uses TRBV10-2 and TRBJ2-4; 7 nucleotides match TRBD2. J gave up 0 bases and V 3 bases, and 2 bases lay outside the gene matches. Germline-derived CDR1 and CDR2 are WSHSY and SAAADI. CDR3 length: 15 residues. CDR3: CASSESGVAKNIQYF. The CDR3 coding sequence is TGCGCCAGCAGTGAAAGCGGGGTAGCCAAAAACATTCAGTACTTC.

The V gene is TRBV7-4, the J gene TRBJ2-7; maybe TRBD2 (7 bases). Germline CDR1 is SGHVT and CDR2 is SQSDAQ. This CDR3 contains 14 residues. Trimming shortened V by 6 bases and J by 2 bases, and 14 bases separated the two germline ends. This chain's CDR3 is CASRCTGGTYEQYF. The CDR3 region has the DNA TGTGCCAGCAGGTGTACGGGGGGCACCTACGAGCAGTACTTC. Full variable domain (outside the CDR3, taken from reference TRBV7-4 and TRBJ2-7): GAGVSQSPRYKVAKRGRDVALRCDSISGHVTLYWYRQTLGQGSEVLTYSQSDAQRDKSGRPSGRFSAERPERSVSTLKIQRTEQGDSAVYLCASRCTGGTYEQYFGPGTRLTVT.

This chain uses TRBV23-1 with TRBJ1-2; no clear D gene. TRBV23-1 is identified as an open reading frame with a role that is uncertain. V lost 6 bases, J lost 8 bases, and 13 bases lay in between. The CDR3 runs to 12 residues. The CDR3 DNA sequence: TGCGCCAGCAGCCAGCACTGGTGGGGCTACACCTTC. Translation gives CASSQHWWGYTF.

The chain has TRBV2 and TRBJ1-2, with 12 bases that match TRBD1. Trimming removed 7 bases from V and 7 bases from J; junction bases left unmatched: 10. Germline CDR1 and CDR2: SNHLY and FYNNEI. This CDR3 has 15 amino acids. The CDR3 protein is CASKGQGALGGGYTF. The CDR3 nucleotides read TGTGCCAGCAAGGGACAGGGGGCGCTGGGTGGTGGCTACACCTTC.

V is TRBV10-3 and J is TRBJ2-2; D ambiguous. CDR3 length equals 12 residues. The V gene lost 9 bases and the J gene lost 0 bases, with 5 bases spanning the gap. Germline lookup yields CDR1 ENHRY and CDR2 SYGVKD. This CDR3 reads CAIAPNTGELFF. In DNA, the CDR3 is TGTGCCATTGCTCCGAACACCGGGGAGCTGTTTTTT.

J is TRBJ2-5 and V is TRBV4-2; D call uncertain. Germline-derived CDR1 and CDR2 are LGHNA and YNFKEQ. V lost 1 base and J lost 1, with 7 bases in between. CDR3 length: 14 amino acids. CDR3 sequence reads: CASSQVATQETQYF. DNA for the CDR3: TGTGCCAGCAGCCAAGTGGCCACCCAAGAGACCCAGTACTTC.